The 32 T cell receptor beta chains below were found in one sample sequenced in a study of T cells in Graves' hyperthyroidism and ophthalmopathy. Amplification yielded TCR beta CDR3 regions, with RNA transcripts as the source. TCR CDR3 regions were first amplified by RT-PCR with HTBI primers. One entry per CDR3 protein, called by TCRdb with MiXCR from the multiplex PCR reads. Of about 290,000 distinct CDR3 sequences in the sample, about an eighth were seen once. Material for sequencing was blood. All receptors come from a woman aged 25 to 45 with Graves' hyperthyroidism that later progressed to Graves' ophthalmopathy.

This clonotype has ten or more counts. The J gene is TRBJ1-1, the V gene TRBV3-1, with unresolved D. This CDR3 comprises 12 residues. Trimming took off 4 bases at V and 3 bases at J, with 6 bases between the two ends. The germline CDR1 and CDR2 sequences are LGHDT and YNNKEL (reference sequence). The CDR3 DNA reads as TGTGCCAGCAGCCGAAAGGACACTGAAGCTTTCTTT. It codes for CASSRKDTEAFF.

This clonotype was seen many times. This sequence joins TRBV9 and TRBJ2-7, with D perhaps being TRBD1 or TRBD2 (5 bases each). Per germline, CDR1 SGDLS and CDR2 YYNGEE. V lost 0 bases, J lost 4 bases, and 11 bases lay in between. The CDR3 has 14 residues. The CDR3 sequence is CASSVGQTGYEQYF. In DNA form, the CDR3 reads TGTGCCAGCAGCGTAGGACAGACGGGGTACGAGCAGTACTTC.

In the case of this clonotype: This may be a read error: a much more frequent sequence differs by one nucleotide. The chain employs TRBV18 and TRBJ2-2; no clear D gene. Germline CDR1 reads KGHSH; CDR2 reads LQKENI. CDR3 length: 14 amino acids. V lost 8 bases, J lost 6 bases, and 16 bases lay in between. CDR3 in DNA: TGTGCCAGCCCTGCCCCCGCCCGGTCCGGGGAGCTGTTTTTT. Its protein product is CASPAPARSGELFF.

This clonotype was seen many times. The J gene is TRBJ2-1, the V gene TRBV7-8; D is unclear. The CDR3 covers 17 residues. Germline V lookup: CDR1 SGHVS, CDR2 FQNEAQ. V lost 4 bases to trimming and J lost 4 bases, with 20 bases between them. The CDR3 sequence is CASSSLLPPLGYNEQFF. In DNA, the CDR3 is TGTGCCAGCAGCTCCCTCTTACCTCCGCTGGGTTACAATGAGCAGTTCTTC.

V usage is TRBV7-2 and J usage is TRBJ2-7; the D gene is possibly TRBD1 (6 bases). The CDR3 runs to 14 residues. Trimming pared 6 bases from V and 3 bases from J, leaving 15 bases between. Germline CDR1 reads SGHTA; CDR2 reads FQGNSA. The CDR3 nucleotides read TGTGCCAGCAGTAGACGGACAGACCACTACGAGCAGTACTTC. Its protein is CASSRRTDHYEQYF.

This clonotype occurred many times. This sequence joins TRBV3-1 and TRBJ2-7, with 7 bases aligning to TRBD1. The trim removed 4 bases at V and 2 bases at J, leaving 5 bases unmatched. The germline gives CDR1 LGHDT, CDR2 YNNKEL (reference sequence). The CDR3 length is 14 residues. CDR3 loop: CASSRLGGPYEQYF. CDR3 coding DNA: TGTGCCAGCAGCCGGCTAGGGGGCCCCTACGAGCAGTACTTC.

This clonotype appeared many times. The CDR3 sequence: CASEAAETYEQYF. The CDR3 coding sequence is TGTGCCAGCGAAGCGGCGGAGACCTACGAGCAGTACTTC. The V and J genes are TRBV6-2 or TRBV6-3 and TRBJ2-7; TRBD2 is a possible D gene (5 bases). V lost 8 bases, J lost 2 bases, and 13 bases lay in between. The CDR3 is 13 residues long. Germline CDR1 and CDR2: MNHEY and SVGEGT.

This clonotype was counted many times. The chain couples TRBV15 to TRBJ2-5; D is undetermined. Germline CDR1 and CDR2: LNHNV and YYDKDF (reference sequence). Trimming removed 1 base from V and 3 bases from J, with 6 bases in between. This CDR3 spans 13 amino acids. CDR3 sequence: CATSRGAEETQYF. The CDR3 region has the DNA TGTGCCACCAGCAGAGGGGCGGAAGAGACCCAGTACTTC.

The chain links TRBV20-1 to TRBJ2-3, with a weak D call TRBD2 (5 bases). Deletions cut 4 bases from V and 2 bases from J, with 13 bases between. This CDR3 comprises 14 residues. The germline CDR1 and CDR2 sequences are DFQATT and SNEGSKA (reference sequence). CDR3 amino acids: CSAMRRGVTDTQYF. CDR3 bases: TGCAGTGCTATGCGACGGGGAGTCACAGATACGCAGTATTTT.

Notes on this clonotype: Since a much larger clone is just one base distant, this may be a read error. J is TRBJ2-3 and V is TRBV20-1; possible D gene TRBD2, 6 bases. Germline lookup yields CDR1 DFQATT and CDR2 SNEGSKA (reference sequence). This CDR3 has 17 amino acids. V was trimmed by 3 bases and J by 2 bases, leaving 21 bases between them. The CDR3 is CSASSVAEVASTDTQYF. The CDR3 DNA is TGCAGTGCTAGTTCGGTAGCGGAAGTGGCTTCCACAGATACGCAGTATTTT.

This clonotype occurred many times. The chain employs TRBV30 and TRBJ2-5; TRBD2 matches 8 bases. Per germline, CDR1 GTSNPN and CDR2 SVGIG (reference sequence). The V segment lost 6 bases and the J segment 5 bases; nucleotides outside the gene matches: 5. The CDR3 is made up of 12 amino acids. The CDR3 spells CACSGSLETQYF. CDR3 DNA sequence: TGTGCCTGCAGCGGGAGTCTTGAGACCCAGTACTTC.

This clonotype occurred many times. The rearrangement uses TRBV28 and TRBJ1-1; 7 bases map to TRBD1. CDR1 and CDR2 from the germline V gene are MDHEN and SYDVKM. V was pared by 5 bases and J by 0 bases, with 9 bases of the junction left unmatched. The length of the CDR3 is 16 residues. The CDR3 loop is CASSPWDRTMNTEAFF. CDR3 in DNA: TGTGCCAGCAGTCCCTGGGACAGAACTATGAACACTGAAGCTTTCTTT.

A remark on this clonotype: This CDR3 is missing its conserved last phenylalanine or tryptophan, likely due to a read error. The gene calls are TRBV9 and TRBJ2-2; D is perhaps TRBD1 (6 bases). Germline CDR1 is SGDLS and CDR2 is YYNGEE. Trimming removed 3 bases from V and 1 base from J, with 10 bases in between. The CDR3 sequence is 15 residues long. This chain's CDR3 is CASSGKQGNTGELFS. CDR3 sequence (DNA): TGTGCCAGCAGCGGTAAACAGGGGAACACCGGGGAGCTGTTTTCT.

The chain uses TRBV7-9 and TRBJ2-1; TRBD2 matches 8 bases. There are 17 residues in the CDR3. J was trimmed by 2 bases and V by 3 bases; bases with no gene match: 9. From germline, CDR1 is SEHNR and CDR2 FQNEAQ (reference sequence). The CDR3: CASSLEASGPAYNEQFF. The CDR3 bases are TGTGCCAGCAGCTTGGAGGCTAGCGGGCCCGCCTACAATGAGCAGTTCTTC.

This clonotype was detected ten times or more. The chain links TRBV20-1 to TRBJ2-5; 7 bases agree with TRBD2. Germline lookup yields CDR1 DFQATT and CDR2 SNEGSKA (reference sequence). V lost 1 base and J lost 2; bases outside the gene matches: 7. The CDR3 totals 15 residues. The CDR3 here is CSARGSSGSQETQYF. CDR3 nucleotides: TGCAGTGCTAGAGGGAGTAGCGGGTCTCAAGAGACCCAGTACTTC.

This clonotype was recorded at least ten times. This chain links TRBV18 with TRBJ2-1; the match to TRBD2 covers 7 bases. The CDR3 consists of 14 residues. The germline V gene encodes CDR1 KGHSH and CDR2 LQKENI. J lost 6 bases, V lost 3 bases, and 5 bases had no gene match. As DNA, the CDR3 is TGTGCCAGCTCACCGGGCGCTAGCGGCAATGAGCAGTTCTTC. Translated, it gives CASSPGASGNEQFF.

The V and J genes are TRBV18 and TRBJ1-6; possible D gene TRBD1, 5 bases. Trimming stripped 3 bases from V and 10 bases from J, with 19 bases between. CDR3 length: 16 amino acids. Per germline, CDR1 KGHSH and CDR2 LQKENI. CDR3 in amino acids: CASSPYFEGERSPLHF. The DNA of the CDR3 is TGTGCCAGCTCACCTTATTTCGAAGGGGAAAGATCACCCCTCCACTTT. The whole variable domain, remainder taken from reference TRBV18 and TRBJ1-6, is NAGVMQNPRHLVRRRGQEARLRCSPMKGHSHVYWYRQLPEEGLKFMVYLQKENIIDESGMPKERFSAEFPKEGPSILRIQQVVRGDSAAYFCASSPYFEGERSPLHFGNGTRLTVT.

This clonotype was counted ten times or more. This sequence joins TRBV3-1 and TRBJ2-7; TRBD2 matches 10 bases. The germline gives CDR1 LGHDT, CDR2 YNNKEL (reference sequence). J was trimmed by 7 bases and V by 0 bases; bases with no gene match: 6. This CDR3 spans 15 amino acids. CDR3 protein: CASSQDAAGGREQYF. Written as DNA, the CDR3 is TGTGCCAGCAGCCAAGATGCAGCGGGAGGGAGGGAGCAGTACTTC.

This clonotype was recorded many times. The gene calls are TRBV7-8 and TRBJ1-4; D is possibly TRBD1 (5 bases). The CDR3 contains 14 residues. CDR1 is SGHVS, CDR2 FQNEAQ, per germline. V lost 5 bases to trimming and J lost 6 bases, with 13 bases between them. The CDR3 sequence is CASSPTGGDEKLFF. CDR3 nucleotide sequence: TGTGCCAGCAGCCCTACCGGGGGGGATGAAAAACTGTTTTTT.

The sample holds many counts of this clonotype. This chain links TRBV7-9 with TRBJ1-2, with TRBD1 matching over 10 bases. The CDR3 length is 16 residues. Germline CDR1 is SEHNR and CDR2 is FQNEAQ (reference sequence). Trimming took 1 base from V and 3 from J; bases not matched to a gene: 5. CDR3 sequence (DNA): TGTGCCAGCAGCTTAGTGGGGACAGGGGCACACTATGGCTACACCTTC. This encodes CASSLVGTGAHYGYTF.

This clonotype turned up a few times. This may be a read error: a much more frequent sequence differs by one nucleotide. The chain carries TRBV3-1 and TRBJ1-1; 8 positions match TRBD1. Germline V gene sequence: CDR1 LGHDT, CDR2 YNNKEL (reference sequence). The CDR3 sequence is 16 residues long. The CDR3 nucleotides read TGTGTCAGCAGCCCCCGGACAGGGTGGGTGAACACTGAAGCTTTCTTT. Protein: CVSSPRTGWVNTEAFF.

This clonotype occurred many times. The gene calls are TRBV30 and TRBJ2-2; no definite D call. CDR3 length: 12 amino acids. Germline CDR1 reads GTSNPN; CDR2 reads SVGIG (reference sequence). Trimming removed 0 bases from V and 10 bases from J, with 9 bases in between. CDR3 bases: TGTGCCTGGAGTGTATTAACGGTGGAGCTGTTTTTT. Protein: CAWSVLTVELFF. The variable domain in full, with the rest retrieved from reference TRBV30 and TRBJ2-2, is SQTIHQWPATLVQPVGSPLSLECTVEGTSNPNLYWYRQAAGRGLQLLFYSVGIGQISSEVPQNLSASRPQDRQFILSSKKLLLSDSGFYLCAWSVLTVELFFGEGSRLTVL.

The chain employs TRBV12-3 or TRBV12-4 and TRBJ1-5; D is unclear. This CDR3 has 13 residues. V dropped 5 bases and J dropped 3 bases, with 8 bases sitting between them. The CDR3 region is CASSKDYNQPQHF. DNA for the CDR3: TGTGCCAGCAGTAAGGATTACAATCAGCCCCAGCATTTT.

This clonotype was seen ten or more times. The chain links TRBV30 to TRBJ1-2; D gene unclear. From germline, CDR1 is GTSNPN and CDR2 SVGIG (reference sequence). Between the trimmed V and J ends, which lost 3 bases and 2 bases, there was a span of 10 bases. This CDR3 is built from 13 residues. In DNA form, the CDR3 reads TGTGCCTGGAGCGGCCCGGGAAACTATGGCTACACCTTC. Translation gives CAWSGPGNYGYTF.

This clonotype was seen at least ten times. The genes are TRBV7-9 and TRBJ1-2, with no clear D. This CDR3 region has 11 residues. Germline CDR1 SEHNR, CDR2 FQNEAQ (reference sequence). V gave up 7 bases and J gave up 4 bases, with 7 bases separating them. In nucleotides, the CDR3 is TGTGCCAGCAAACGGATCTATGGCTACACCTTC. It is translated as CASKRIYGYTF.

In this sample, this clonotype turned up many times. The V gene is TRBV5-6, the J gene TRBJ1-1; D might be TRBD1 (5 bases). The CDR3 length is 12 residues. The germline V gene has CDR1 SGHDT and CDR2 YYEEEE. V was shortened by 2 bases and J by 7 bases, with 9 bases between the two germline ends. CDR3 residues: CASSFGAYEAFF. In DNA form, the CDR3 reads TGTGCCAGCAGCTTCGGGGCATATGAAGCTTTCTTT. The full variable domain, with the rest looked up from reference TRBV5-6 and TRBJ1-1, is DAGVTQSPTHLIKTRGQQVTLRCSPKSGHDTVSWYQQALGQGPQFIFQYYEEEERQRGNFPDRFSGHQFPNYSSELNVNALLLGDSALYLCASSFGAYEAFFGQGTRLTVV.

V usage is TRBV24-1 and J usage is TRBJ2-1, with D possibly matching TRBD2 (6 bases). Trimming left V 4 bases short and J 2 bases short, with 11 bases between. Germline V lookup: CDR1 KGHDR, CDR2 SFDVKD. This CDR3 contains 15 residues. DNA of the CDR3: TGTGCCACCAGTGAGGAGGGAGCCACCTACAATGAGCAGTTCTTC. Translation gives CATSEEGATYNEQFF.

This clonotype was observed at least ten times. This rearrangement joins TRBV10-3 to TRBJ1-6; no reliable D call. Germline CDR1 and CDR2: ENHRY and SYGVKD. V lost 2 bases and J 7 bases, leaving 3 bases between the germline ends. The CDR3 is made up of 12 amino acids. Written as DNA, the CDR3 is TGTGCCATCAGTGAGAGGAATTCACCCCTCCACTTT. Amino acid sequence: CAISERNSPLHF.

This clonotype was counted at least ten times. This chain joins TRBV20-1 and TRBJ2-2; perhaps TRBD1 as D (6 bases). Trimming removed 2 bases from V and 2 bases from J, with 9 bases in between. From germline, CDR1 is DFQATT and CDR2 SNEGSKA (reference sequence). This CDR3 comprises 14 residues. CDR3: CSARSGANTGELFF. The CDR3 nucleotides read TGCAGTGCTAGATCAGGGGCCAACACCGGGGAGCTGTTTTTT.

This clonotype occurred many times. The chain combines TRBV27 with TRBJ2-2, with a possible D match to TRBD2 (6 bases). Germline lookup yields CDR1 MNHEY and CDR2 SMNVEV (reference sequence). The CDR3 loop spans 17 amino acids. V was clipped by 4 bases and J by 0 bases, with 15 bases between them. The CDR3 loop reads CASSSRLVDANTGELFF. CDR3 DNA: TGTGCCAGCAGTTCGAGACTAGTAGACGCGAACACCGGGGAGCTGTTTTTT.

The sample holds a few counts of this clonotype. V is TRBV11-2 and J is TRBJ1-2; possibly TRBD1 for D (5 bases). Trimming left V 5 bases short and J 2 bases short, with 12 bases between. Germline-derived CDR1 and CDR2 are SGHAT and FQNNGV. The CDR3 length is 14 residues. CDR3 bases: TGTGCCAGCAGCCTTGACAGATCGAACTATGGCTACACCTTC. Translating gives CASSLDRSNYGYTF.

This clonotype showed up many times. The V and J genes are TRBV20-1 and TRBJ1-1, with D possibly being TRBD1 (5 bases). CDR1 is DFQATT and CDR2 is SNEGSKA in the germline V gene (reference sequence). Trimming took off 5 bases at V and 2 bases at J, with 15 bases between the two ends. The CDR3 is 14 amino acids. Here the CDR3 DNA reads TGCAGTGCTCGGAGGGGCTCAGATAACACTGAAGCTTTCTTT. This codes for CSARRGSDNTEAFF.